The 10 T cell receptor beta chains below were found in one sample sequenced in a study of blood T cell repertoires in COVID-19. The protocol was immunoSEQ multiplex PCR, while the TCRdb copy is restricted to in-frame clones and leaves out a portion. This table holds roughly 110,000 clones, approximately 80% found once. The material sequenced was peripheral blood. The receptors derive from a woman in her seventies with acute or convalescent COVID-19.

The chain employs TRBV7-9 and TRBJ2-7, with 9 nucleotides matching TRBD1. Losses at the gene ends were 3 bases for V and 4 bases for J; bases not matched to a gene: 4. This CDR3 region has 14 residues. Looked up from germline, CDR1 is SEHNR and CDR2 is FQNEAQ (reference sequence). The CDR3 nucleotides are TGTGCCAGCAGCTTCGGGACAGGGACGTACGAGCAGTACTTC. The encoded protein is CASSFGTGTYEQYF.

The rearrangement links TRBV19 to TRBJ2-2; 7 nucleotides align to TRBD1. Germline CDR1 is LNHDA and CDR2 is SQIVND (reference sequence). Trimming cost V 5 bases and J 7 bases; bases outside gene matches: 7. This CDR3 contains 14 residues. The CDR3 nucleotides read TGTGCCAGTAGTCCCGACAGGGCTAACGGGGAGCTGTTTTTT. Amino acid sequence: CASSPDRANGELFF.

The gene calls are TRBV21-1 and TRBJ1-5; TRBD1, as called in the table, went unchecked against the DNA. TRBV21-1 is described as a pseudogene. CDR3 size: 17 residues. This CDR3 reads CASSLRGRGQSNQPQHF. The CDR3, as DNA: TGTGCCAGCAGCCTTCGGGGCAGGGGGCAAAGCAATCAGCCCCAGCATTTT.

V and J are TRBV2 and TRBJ2-3, with D uncertain. The CDR3 runs 13 residues. V was pared by 9 bases and J by 0 bases, with 10 bases between. Germline CDR1 and CDR2: SNHLY and FYNNEI. CDR3 protein: CARAASSTDTQYF. In DNA, the CDR3 is TGTGCCAGAGCTGCCTCAAGCACAGATACGCAGTATTTT.

The CDR3 coding sequence is TGTGCCAGCAGCTTGGCCCGATTAGCGGGGGCCCCCAATGAGCAGTTCTTC. Residues: CASSLARLAGAPNEQFF. This chain links TRBV5-8 with TRBJ2-1; 9 nucleotides match TRBD2. The CDR3 loop spans 17 amino acids. The germline gives CDR1 SGHTS, CDR2 YDEGEE. The V gene end was trimmed by 0 bases and the J gene end by 6 bases; junction bases not matched to a gene: 10.

The chain uses TRBV6-5 and TRBJ1-2; 7 bases are shared with TRBD1. The junction had 9 bases not matched to a gene; V was cut back by 6 bases and J by 8 bases. In germline, CDR1 is MNHEY, CDR2 SVGAGI. This CDR3 has 13 amino acids. As DNA, the CDR3 is TGTGCCAGCAGAGGGGGCGCTGGGGCGGGCTACACCTTC. Translated, it gives CASRGGAGAGYTF.

J is TRBJ2-1 and V is TRBV11-2; D may be TRBD2 (5 bases). Trimming took off 1 base at V and 0 bases at J, with 10 bases between the two ends. Germline CDR1 and CDR2: SGHAT and FQNNGV. This CDR3 contains 16 residues. The CDR3 region has the DNA TGTGCCAGCAGCTTAGTACCGGGGAGCTCCTACAATGAGCAGTTCTTC. Its protein product is CASSLVPGSSYNEQFF. Complete variable domain (other parts from reference TRBV11-2 and TRBJ2-1): EAGVAQSPRYKIIEKRQSVAFWCNPISGHATLYWYQQILGQGPKLLIQFQNNGVVDDSQLPKDRFSAERLKGVDSTLKIQPAKLEDSAVYLCASSLVPGSSYNEQFFGPGTRLTVL.

The rearrangement uses TRBV9 and TRBJ1-4; TRBD1 might be the D (5 bases). Germline values: CDR1 SGDLS, CDR2 YYNGEE. This CDR3 is 14 amino acids long. V shed 4 bases and J shed 6 bases, with 13 bases lying between them. CDR3 sequence: CASSLSQGDEKLFF. In DNA form, the CDR3 reads TGTGCCAGCAGCCTCAGCCAAGGGGATGAAAAACTGTTTTTT.

The V call is TRBV7-6, the J call TRBJ1-2, with D tentatively TRBD1 (5 bases). The CDR3 consists of 13 residues. Germline assignment: CDR1 SGHVS and CDR2 FNYEAQ. Trimming removed 5 bases at V and 7 bases at J, with 14 bases between. The CDR3 bases are TGTGCCAGCAGCGCAACTCCCGGGGGTGGCTACACCTTC. This codes for CASSATPGGGYTF.

V gene TRBV5-1 combines with J gene TRBJ1-2, with TRBD1 matching 7 bases. J was trimmed by 4 bases and V by 3 bases; bases with no gene match: 3. The CDR3 is 13 amino acids. Germline V gene data show CDR1 as SGHRS and CDR2 as YFSETQ. The CDR3 here is CASSSGQIYGYTF. CDR3 DNA sequence: TGCGCCAGCAGCTCGGGACAGATCTATGGCTACACCTTC.